Following are 28 T cell receptor beta chains from one sample sequenced in a study of shared clonotypes between healthy human individuals. The repertoire was sequenced with immunoSEQ multiplex PCR; TCRdb's copy has only in-frame clones and lacks some. The data show about 1.4 million clones, around 95% seen once. The sequenced material came from naive CD4+ T cells sorted from blood. Subset of the sample: CD45RA+ positively selected. These receptors came from a man aged 25-40 years in good health.

About this clone itself: The sample contains more than one DNA sequence encoding this CDR3. V gene TRBV5-1 combines with J gene TRBJ2-3, with D possibly TRBD1 on 6 matching bases. Germline loops: CDR1 SGHRS, CDR2 YFSETQ. This CDR3 region has 16 residues. V lost 0 bases, J lost 1 base, and 12 bases lay in between. CDR3 nucleotide sequence: TGCGCCAGCAGCTTGGCCGGTGCAGGGGGCACAGATACGCAGTATTTT. This encodes CASSLAGAGGTDTQYF.

This clone was detected only a few times. The V and J genes are TRBV10-1 and TRBJ2-5; weak D call: TRBD2 (6 bases). The V gene lost 3 bases and the J gene lost 10 bases, with 15 bases spanning the gap. The CDR3 is 13 residues long. Germline CDR1 is WNHNN and CDR2 is SYGVQD (reference sequence). The CDR3 loop reads CASSDPLRGNQYF. CDR3 DNA sequence: TGCGCCAGCAGTGATCCCCTCCGGGGGAACCAGTACTTC.

This clone was recorded only once. This chain links TRBV9 with TRBJ2-5; 8 bases are shared with TRBD2. This CDR3 is 17 amino acids long. V lost 0 bases to trimming and J lost 2 bases; unmatched junction nucleotides: 9. Germline CDR1 is SGDLS and CDR2 is YYNGEE. As DNA, the CDR3 is TGTGCCAGCAGCGTAGCTACTGCGGGGGGCAAACAAGAGACCCAGTACTTC. This gives the protein CASSVATAGGKQETQYF.

V is TRBV18 and J is TRBJ2-5; D call uncertain. This CDR3 region has 15 residues. Germline-derived CDR1 and CDR2 are KGHSH and LQKENI. V lost 1 base and J 7 bases, leaving 16 bases between the germline ends. The CDR3 DNA is TGTGCCAGCTCACCACTCCCGCATAGGGATGGGACCCAGTACTTC. Protein sequence: CASSPLPHRDGTQYF.

The rearrangement joins TRBV19 to TRBJ1-5, with 8 positions matching TRBD1. Germline V gives CDR1 LNHDA, CDR2 SQIVND (reference sequence). This CDR3 spans 21 amino acids. J was trimmed by 7 bases and V by 0 bases; bases with no gene match: 23. CDR3 nucleotide sequence: TGTGCCAGTAGTATAGATTCGGGCAGGGGGCGCCTTCCCTATACCCAACAGCCCCAGCATTTT. It encodes CASSIDSGRGRLPYTQQPQHF.

The CDR3 is CASTTLGGELFF. The CDR3, as DNA: TGTGCCAGCACTACATTGGGGGGGGAGCTGTTTTTT. The chain recombines TRBV28 with TRBJ2-2; D ambiguous. In germline, CDR1 is MDHEN, CDR2 SYDVKM. Trimming took off 7 bases at V and 8 bases at J, with 11 bases between the two ends. The CDR3 length is 12 residues.

Turning to this clone: Other DNA sequences within the sample encode an identical CDR3. The chain uses TRBV10-3 and TRBJ2-7; tentatively, D is TRBD1 (6 bases). The germline CDR1 and CDR2 sequences are ENHRY and SYGVKD. V was clipped by 6 bases and J by 1 base, with 7 bases between them. This CDR3 comprises 12 residues. The CDR3 is CAIRGQSYEQYF. CDR3 nucleotides: TGTGCCATCAGAGGACAGTCCTACGAGCAGTACTTC.

The rearrangement links TRBV28 to TRBJ1-1; D gene ambiguous. CDR3 length equals 12 residues. V was trimmed by 2 bases and J by 6 bases, leaving 7 bases between them. Germline V gene data show CDR1 as MDHEN and CDR2 as SYDVKM. The CDR3 region has the DNA TGTGCCAGCAGTTTAGAGATTTCTGAAGCTTTCTTT. Translating it yields CASSLEISEAFF.

The chain combines TRBV9 with TRBJ2-6; 8 positions agree with TRBD1. Per the germline V gene, CDR1 is SGDLS and CDR2 is YYNGEE. V trimming: 0 bases; J trimming: 11 bases; junction bases outside the gene matches: 4. CDR3 length equals 14 residues. This chain's CDR3 is CASSVGEQGDVLTF. CDR3 sequence (DNA): TGTGCCAGCAGCGTAGGGGAACAGGGGGACGTCCTGACTTTC.

The chain recombines TRBV4-2 with TRBJ1-2; maybe TRBD1 (6 bases). This CDR3 region has 15 residues. With 0 bases removed from V and 7 bases from J, the gap between germline ends came to 15 bases. Germline CDR1 is LGHNA and CDR2 is YNFKEQ. CDR3 region: CASSQETRGAGGYTF. As DNA, the CDR3 is TGTGCCAGCAGCCAAGAAACTCGGGGGGCCGGTGGCTACACCTTC.

The gene calls are TRBV6-1 and TRBJ2-7; D may be TRBD2 (6 bases). Germline CDR1 is MNHNS and CDR2 is SASEGT. Trimming cost V 1 base and J 4 bases, with 11 bases left between them. CDR3 length: 14 residues. As DNA, the CDR3 is TGTGCCAGCAGTGAAGGACTAGTTCGATACGAGCAGTACTTC. This encodes CASSEGLVRYEQYF.

Comment on this clone: Other nucleotide sequences from this sample produce the same CDR3. The V and J genes are TRBV5-4 and TRBJ2-1; 8 bases fit TRBD2. CDR1 and CDR2 from the germline V gene are SGHNT and YYREEE (reference sequence). This CDR3 is built from 16 residues. Trimming at V came to 0 bases and at J to 0 bases, leaving 2 bases not matched to a gene. CDR3 coding DNA: TGTGCCAGCAGCTTGGCGGGAGGGAGCTCCTACAATGAGCAGTTCTTC. Translating gives CASSLAGGSSYNEQFF.

This rearrangement joins TRBV5-1 to TRBJ2-5; possible D gene TRBD1, 6 bases. This CDR3 region has 15 residues. CDR1 is SGHRS and CDR2 is YFSETQ in the germline V gene. V was pared by 1 base and J by 1 base, with 11 bases between. This chain's CDR3 is CASSLIGTSQETQYF. CDR3 DNA: TGCGCCAGCAGCTTGATCGGGACATCCCAAGAGACCCAGTACTTC.

This chain connects TRBV7-9 to TRBJ2-1; D might be TRBD2 (6 bases). The CDR3 runs 13 residues. From germline, CDR1 is SEHNR and CDR2 FQNEAQ (reference sequence). Trimming left V 5 bases short and J 10 bases short, with 15 bases between. CDR3 in DNA: TGTGCCAGCAGCGTCGGGAGTTTTGGCGAGCAGTTCTTC. Protein product: CASSVGSFGEQFF.

The chain combines TRBV7-6 with TRBJ2-3; 9 nucleotides agree with TRBD1. V dropped 5 bases and J dropped 4; count of bases not matched to a gene: 10. CDR3 size: 16 residues. CDR1 and CDR2 (germline): SGHVS, FNYEAQ. DNA of the CDR3: TGTGCCAGCAGCAAAGGGACAGGGATGGGGTCAGATACGCAGTATTTT. It codes for CASSKGTGMGSDTQYF.

The rearrangement links TRBV14 to TRBJ2-7; 7 bases align to TRBD2. The V and J ends lost 1 base and 3 bases, in that order; junction bases with no gene match: 3. Germline V gives CDR1 SGHDN, CDR2 FVKESK. There are 14 residues in the CDR3. CDR3: CASSQGLAYYEQYF. CDR3 DNA sequence: TGTGCCAGCAGCCAAGGACTAGCTTACTACGAGCAGTACTTC.

This chain connects TRBV4-3 to TRBJ2-5; D gene unclear. Judging by the DNA end, TRBJ2-7 fits better; the J call may be wrong. CDR3 length: 15 residues. Germline CDR1 reads LGHNA; CDR2 reads YSLEER. CDR3 residues: CASSQLGRQDYEQYF. CDR3 nucleotides: TGCGCCAGCAGCCAATTGGGTAGACAAGACTACGAGCAGTACTTC.

CDR3 nucleotide sequence: TGTGCCAGCACCGAGGGACTAGCGGAGCAGTACTTC. Residues: CASTEGLAEQYF. The V and J genes are TRBV28 and TRBJ2-7, with 10 bases matching TRBD2. V shed 7 bases, J shed 7 bases, and the junction held 4 bases outside the gene matches. CDR1 MDHEN and CDR2 SYDVKM come from the germline V gene. CDR3 length: 12 residues.

This chain connects TRBV27 to TRBJ2-3, with 8 bases lining up with TRBD2. Looked up from germline, CDR1 is MNHEY and CDR2 is SMNVEV (reference sequence). CDR3 size: 18 residues. J gave up 1 base and V 5 bases, and 14 bases lay outside the gene matches. In DNA, the CDR3 is TGTGCCAGCAGTGCCTCCGTCACTAGCGGTTACCGCACAGATACGCAGTATTTT. Protein: CASSASVTSGYRTDTQYF.

This CDR3 is CASSLTRAGNYEQYF. The CDR3 DNA follows: TGTGCCAGCAGCTTGACCCGGGCAGGGAACTACGAGCAGTACTTC. This sequence joins TRBV7-2 and TRBJ2-7; D possibly corresponds to TRBD1 (5 bases). Germline lookup yields CDR1 SGHTA and CDR2 FQGNSA. The length of the CDR3 is 15 residues. Trimming left V 3 bases short and J 3 bases short, with 15 bases between.

The chain has TRBV18 and TRBJ1-1, with TRBD1 matching 9 bases. The trim removed 1 base at V and 7 bases at J, leaving 4 bases unmatched. CDR1 and CDR2 from the germline V gene are KGHSH and LQKENI. This CDR3 contains 14 residues. The CDR3 nucleotides are TGTGCCAGCTCACCACGACAGGGGGGTGGTGAAGCTTTCTTT. It is translated as CASSPRQGGGEAFF.

The chain couples TRBV7-2 to TRBJ2-1, with 7 bases fitting TRBD2. Germline V gene sequence: CDR1 SGHTA, CDR2 FQGNSA. V shed 0 bases and J 12 bases; nucleotides not matched to a gene: 5. The CDR3 is made up of 13 amino acids. This CDR3 reads CASSLAGGFGQFF. CDR3 sequence (DNA): TGTGCCAGCAGCTTAGCGGGGGGGTTTGGGCAGTTCTTC. Complete variable domain (other parts from reference TRBV7-2 and TRBJ2-1): GAGVSQSPSNKVTEKGKDVELRCDPISGHTALYWYRQSLGQGLEFLIYFQGNSAPDKSGLPSDRFSAERTGGSVSTLTIQRTQQEDSAVYLCASSLAGGFGQFFGPGTRLTVL.

This clone was detected once. The J gene is TRBJ2-7, the V gene TRBV28, with 9 nucleotides matching TRBD1. CDR3 length equals 16 residues. The junction had 13 bases not matched to a gene; V was cut back by 6 bases and J by 4 bases. Germline CDR1 MDHEN, CDR2 SYDVKM. As DNA, the CDR3 is TGTGCCAGCAGATCCTCCTCCGGGACAGGGTTTTACGAGCAGTACTTC. Amino acids: CASRSSSGTGFYEQYF.

The chain recombines TRBV10-1 with TRBJ2-1, with 9 bases identical to TRBD2. CDR3 size: 14 residues. Trimming took 10 bases from V and 6 from J; bases not matched to a gene: 10. Per the germline V gene, CDR1 is WNHNN and CDR2 is SYGVQD (reference sequence). The DNA for the CDR3 is TGCGCCACCGGTGCGGGAGGGCCCGGCAATGAGCAGTTCTTC. Its translation: CATGAGGPGNEQFF.

V usage is TRBV19 and J usage is TRBJ1-2; 7 bases map to TRBD1. Per germline, CDR1 LNHDA and CDR2 SQIVND (reference sequence). The CDR3 length is 16 residues. V lost 1 base, J lost 1 base, and 6 bases stayed unmatched. The CDR3 sequence is CASSIAPGQFNYGYTF. The CDR3 nucleotides are TGTGCCAGTAGTATAGCTCCGGGACAGTTTAACTATGGCTACACCTTC.

The rearrangement links TRBV4-3 to TRBJ2-7, with 7 bases aligning to TRBD2. CDR1 and CDR2 (germline): LGHNA, YSLEER. After removal of 1 base from V and 3 bases from J, the junction contained 6 bases not matched to a gene. This CDR3 is built from 15 residues. The CDR3 nucleotides are TGCGCCAGCAGCCAAGCCCCCGGGAGGCACTACGAGCAGTACTTC. Protein product: CASSQAPGRHYEQYF.

This rearrangement joins TRBV27 to TRBJ2-2; D not certain. Looked up from germline, CDR1 is MNHEY and CDR2 is SMNVEV (reference sequence). There are 16 residues in the CDR3. The V gene lost 3 bases and the J gene lost 4 bases, with 15 bases spanning the gap. The CDR3 sequence is CASSFRKGFGTGELFF. Written as DNA, the CDR3 is TGTGCCAGCAGTTTTCGGAAGGGCTTCGGCACCGGGGAGCTGTTTTTT.

The chain has TRBV10-1 and TRBJ2-3; 9 nucleotides match TRBD1. The CDR3 contains 17 residues. Germline CDR1 reads WNHNN; CDR2 reads SYGVQD (reference sequence). V trimming: 7 bases; J trimming: 2 bases; junction bases outside the gene matches: 13. CDR3 bases: TGCGCCAGCACTAAAATGAGGGAACAGGGGGCCACAGATACGCAGTATTTT. Its translation is CASTKMREQGATDTQYF.